This T cell receptor beta chain is from a study of spatial heterogeneity in lung cancer. Time point reported: sample taken at primary tumor resection. From tumor, nontumor lung or frozen PBMC, whole RNA was taken unsorted for sequencing. Untreated early-stage non-small cell lung cancer patients, over 55 in total, were the donors. The sample holds a few counts of this clonotype. MiXCR, applied by TCRdb to the 5' RACE reads, yields one record per CDR3 protein. The data show under 15,000 distinct CDR3 sequences, 14% seen once. CDR1 is MNHEY and CDR2 is SVGEGT in the germline V gene. Trimming took 6 bases from V and 8 from J, leaving 11 bases between them. CDR3 length: 12 amino acids.

The rearrangement joins TRBV6-2 or TRBV6-3 to TRBJ1-3; the D is unclear. This sample comprised PBMCs, obtained at surgery. This TCR derives from a male donor with early-stage non-small cell lung cancer. CDR3 amino acids: CASRGAHHTIYF. The CDR3 DNA reads TGTGCCAGCAGGGGAGCTCATCACACCATATATTTT.